The T cell receptor beta chain under discussion was sequenced for a study of T cells after yellow fever vaccination. General study findings and limits: The study re-detected most primary-vaccination clones after the booster (96% CD4, approximately 87% CD8).

The germline V gene encodes CDR1 DFQATT and CDR2 SNEGSKA (reference sequence). Trimming took off 5 bases at V and 3 bases at J, with 14 bases between the two ends. This CDR3 is built from 14 residues. TCRdb re-derived calls from the 5' RACE reads in MiXCR, one entry per CDR3 protein. The data contain about 350,000 distinct CDR3 sequences, around 10% of them singletons. This clonotype was observed a few times. Its antigen is not identified. The V and J genes are TRBV20-1 and TRBJ1-5; no definite D call. The sequence was collected from a man between 18 and 35 years old who received the YFV17D yellow fever vaccine. This sample comprised PBMCs, obtained on the day of the first yellow fever vaccination. The CDR3 loop is CSAPDGSFNQPQHF. DNA of the CDR3: TGCAGTGCTCCGGACGGGTCATTCAATCAGCCCCAGCATTTT.